These 30 T cell receptor beta chains were sequenced from one sample in a study of OX40 agonist ivuxolimab in advanced cancers. Sequencing was performed with immunoSEQ multiplex PCR; in TCRdb, only in-frame clones are kept and a portion is missing. The sample includes about 60,000 clones, approximately 86% of them seen just once. The starting material was CD4+ or CD8+ T cells sorted from blood, obtained in a trial of the OX40 agonist ivuxolimab. Receptor source: an adult with an advanced solid tumor such as melanoma, head and neck, liver or kidney cancer.

The CDR3 DNA follows: TGTGCCAGCAGCTCCAAGGGGAACTATGGCTACACCTTC. Residues: CASSSKGNYGYTF. The V gene is TRBV11-2, the J gene TRBJ1-2; D perhaps matches TRBD1 (5 bases). The CDR3 is 13 residues long. CDR1 and CDR2 (germline): SGHAT, FQNNGV. V was clipped by 4 bases and J by 2 bases, with 8 bases between them. The full variable domain, rest sourced from reference TRBV11-2 and TRBJ1-2, is EAGVAQSPRYKIIEKRQSVAFWCNPISGHATLYWYQQILGQGPKLLIQFQNNGVVDDSQLPKDRFSAERLKGVDSTLKIQPAKLEDSAVYLCASSSKGNYGYTFGSGTRLTVV.

This chain links TRBV7-2 with TRBJ2-4; 7 positions match TRBD1. Germline CDR1 and CDR2: SGHTA and FQGNSA. The junction had 11 bases not matched to a gene; V was cut back by 1 base and J by 2 bases. The CDR3 contains 18 residues. DNA of the CDR3: TGTGCCAGCAGCTTAGAAAGAGGGGGCAAAATTTCCAAAAACATTCAGTACTTC. Protein sequence: CASSLERGGKISKNIQYF.

The chain employs TRBV7-7 and TRBJ2-2, with D possibly matching TRBD1 (5 bases). CDR1 is SSHAT and CDR2 is FNYEAQ in the germline V gene (reference sequence). The length of the CDR3 is 15 residues. The V gene lost 3 bases and the J gene lost 5 bases, with 13 bases spanning the gap. The CDR3 loop is CASSFALGDTGELFF. The CDR3 coding sequence is TGTGCCAGCAGCTTCGCTCTAGGGGATACCGGGGAGCTGTTTTTT.

The chain links TRBV5-1 to TRBJ2-1; D is unresolved. Between the trimmed V and J ends, which lost 0 bases and 5 bases, there was a span of 12 bases. The germline CDR1 and CDR2 sequences are SGHRS and YFSETQ. This CDR3 is built from 15 residues. CDR3 amino acids: CASSLGPIPDNEQFF. In DNA, the CDR3 is TGCGCCAGCAGCTTGGGTCCAATTCCAGACAATGAGCAGTTCTTC.

The CDR3 DNA reads as TGTGCCAGCAGCCGCGACAGGGGGGACACCGGGGAGCTGTTTTTT. Translating it yields CASSRDRGDTGELFF. This sequence joins TRBV5-6 and TRBJ2-2; TRBD1 aligns across 9 bases. The CDR3 spans 15 residues. With V trimmed by 4 bases and J by 3 bases, 4 bases remained unmatched. Germline CDR1 and CDR2: SGHDT and YYEEEE.

The chain employs TRBV30 and TRBJ1-2; D is perhaps TRBD1 (6 bases). Trimming pared 5 bases from V and 4 bases from J, leaving 14 bases between. The CDR3 is made up of 13 amino acids. Germline V lookup: CDR1 GTSNPN, CDR2 SVGIG (reference sequence). The CDR3: CAWSAGVVYGYTF. The DNA of the CDR3 is TGTGCCTGGTCGGCAGGGGTCGTCTATGGCTACACCTTC.

The rearrangement joins TRBV5-5 to TRBJ1-2, with D unclear. Germline CDR1 is SGHKS and CDR2 is YYEKEE (reference sequence). CDR3 length: 15 residues. Trimming pared 0 bases from V and 8 bases from J, leaving 17 bases between. The CDR3 is CASSLGPGNKGGYTF. CDR3 in DNA: TGTGCCAGCAGCTTGGGGCCCGGGAACAAAGGAGGCTACACCTTC.

The chain is built from TRBV29-1 and TRBJ1-2; no definite D call. CDR1 and CDR2 from the germline V gene are SQVTM and ANQGSEA. V gave up 5 bases and J gave up 3 bases, with 4 bases separating them. The CDR3 consists of 10 residues. CDR3 in DNA: TGCAGCGTTAACTACTATGGCTACACCTTC. Translated: CSVNYYGYTF.

Turning to this clone: The sample holds other DNA sequences that translate to the same CDR3. This chain's CDR3 is CASSLGGLGEKLFF. The CDR3 nucleotides are TGCGCCAGCAGCTTGGGGGGACTCGGCGAAAAACTGTTTTTT. The chain recombines TRBV5-1 with TRBJ1-4; perhaps TRBD1 as D (5 bases). CDR1 and CDR2 from the germline V gene are SGHRS and YFSETQ. The ends were cut back, 0 bases at V and 8 bases at J, with 11 bases in the middle. The CDR3 has 14 residues.

In this sample, this clone turned up once. The rearrangement links TRBV19 to TRBJ1-3; D not certain. From germline, CDR1 is LNHDA and CDR2 SQIVND (reference sequence). There are 13 residues in the CDR3. V lost 2 bases, J lost 0 bases, and 2 bases lay in between. The chain's CDR3 is CASSISSGNTIYF. The CDR3 region has the DNA TGTGCCAGTAGTATAAGCTCTGGAAACACCATATATTTT.

V usage is TRBV7-8 and J usage is TRBJ1-6, with TRBD1 as a possible D gene (6 bases). Germline V gives CDR1 SGHVS, CDR2 FQNEAQ. The CDR3 sequence is 13 residues long. V was pared by 3 bases and J by 10 bases, with 10 bases between. CDR3 in amino acids: CASSFKGDSPLHF. In nucleotides, the CDR3 is TGTGCCAGCAGCTTTAAGGGGGACTCACCCCTCCACTTT.

V is TRBV14 and J is TRBJ1-2, with TRBD1 as a possible D gene (5 bases). Germline CDR1 is SGHDN and CDR2 is FVKESK. V lost 0 bases and J lost 7, with 12 bases in between. This CDR3 comprises 14 residues. CDR3 loop: CASSQEEGVGGYTF. In DNA, the CDR3 is TGTGCCAGCAGCCAAGAAGAAGGGGTTGGTGGCTACACCTTC. Full variable domain (rest looked up from reference TRBV14 and TRBJ1-2): EAGVTQFPSHSVIEKGQTVTLRCDPISGHDNLYWYRRVMGKEIKFLLHFVKESKQDESGMPNNRFLAERTGGTYSTLKVQPAELEDSGVYFCASSQEEGVGGYTFGSGTRLTVV.

This chain uses TRBV9 with TRBJ2-7; 12 nucleotides line up with TRBD2. Trimming at V came to 3 bases and at J to 4 bases, leaving 5 bases not matched to a gene. The germline CDR1 and CDR2 sequences are SGDLS and YYNGEE. The CDR3 runs 15 residues. The CDR3 protein is CASSGRTSGVYEQYF. The DNA of the CDR3 is TGTGCCAGCAGCGGAAGGACTAGCGGGGTGTACGAGCAGTACTTC.

The V and J genes are TRBV6-5 and TRBJ2-7, with 9 bases identical to TRBD1. CDR3 length: 15 residues. CDR1 is MNHEY and CDR2 is SVGAGI in the germline V gene. J gave up 4 bases and V 5 bases, and 9 bases lay outside the gene matches. CDR3 amino acids: CASSRTRTGEYEQYF. CDR3 coding DNA: TGTGCCAGCAGTCGAACCCGGACAGGGGAGTACGAGCAGTACTTC.

The chain joins TRBV18 to TRBJ2-2; possible D gene TRBD1, 6 bases. In germline, CDR1 is KGHSH, CDR2 LQKENI. The CDR3 extends over 14 amino acids. The V end was cut by 2 bases, the J end by 5 bases, with 9 bases between. CDR3 in amino acids: CASSPGQYTGELFF. CDR3 nucleotide sequence: TGTGCCAGCTCACCAGGACAGTATACCGGGGAGCTGTTTTTT.

This clone occurred once. This chain links TRBV19 with TRBJ2-5; D is possibly TRBD2 (5 bases). The J call is doubtful: the DNA matches TRBJ2-7 better. The CDR3 length is 13 residues. Germline V gene data show CDR1 as LNHDA and CDR2 as SQIVND (reference sequence). The CDR3 nucleotides read TGTGCCAGTAGGTTCTCAGGAAGCGGCGAGCAGTACTTC. Encoded protein: CASRFSGSGEQYF.

The rearrangement joins TRBV5-8 to TRBJ2-6, with D possibly TRBD1 on 6 matching bases. The V gene's germline CDR1 is SGHTS and CDR2 YDEGEE. CDR3 length: 18 residues. Trimming shortened V by 3 bases and J by 0 bases, and 16 bases separated the two germline ends. The chain's CDR3 is CASSSYRDWYSGANVLTF. The CDR3, as DNA: TGTGCCAGCAGCTCCTACAGGGATTGGTACTCTGGGGCCAACGTCCTGACTTTC.

This clone was detected only once. This chain connects TRBV19 to TRBJ2-3; 8 nucleotides agree with TRBD1. The CDR3 contains 15 residues. After removal of 4 bases from V and 0 bases from J, the junction contained 3 bases not matched to a gene. Germline V lookup: CDR1 LNHDA, CDR2 SQIVND (reference sequence). For the CDR3, the DNA is TGTGCCAGTAGTAGGACAGGGCTTAGCACAGATACGCAGTATTTT. Translated, it gives CASSRTGLSTDTQYF. The variable domain in full, with the rest retrieved from reference TRBV19 and TRBJ2-3, is DGGITQSPKYLFRKEGQNVTLSCEQNLNHDAMYWYRQDPGQGLRLIYYSQIVNDFQKGDIAEGYSVSREKKESFPLTVTSAQKNPTAFYLCASSRTGLSTDTQYFGPGTRLTVL.

The chain recombines TRBV10-1 with TRBJ2-7; TRBD2 is a possible D gene (6 bases). Germline assignment: CDR1 WNHNN and CDR2 SYGVQD (reference sequence). The ends were cut back, 4 bases at V and 4 bases at J, with 17 bases in the middle. CDR3 size: 15 residues. For the CDR3, the DNA is TGCGCCAGCAGTGGGACGTGGCGGGGACGTTACGAGCAGTACTTC. It encodes CASSGTWRGRYEQYF.

V usage is TRBV27 and J usage is TRBJ1-1; 11 bases map to TRBD1. After removal of 5 bases from V and 5 bases from J, the junction contained 4 bases not matched to a gene. Germline loops: CDR1 MNHEY, CDR2 SMNVEV (reference sequence). The CDR3 spans 14 residues. The CDR3 reads CASSGTGGGTEAFF. CDR3 DNA sequence: TGTGCCAGCAGTGGGACAGGGGGAGGGACTGAAGCTTTCTTT.

This CDR3 is CASSLVAGSHEAFF. As DNA, the CDR3 is TGTGCCAGCAGCTTAGTGGCAGGGAGTCATGAAGCTTTCTTT. The chain has TRBV7-8 and TRBJ1-1; weak D call: TRBD1 (5 bases). This CDR3 comprises 14 residues. Germline CDR1 reads SGHVS; CDR2 reads FQNEAQ. The ends were cut back, 1 base at V and 7 bases at J, with 13 bases in the middle.

CDR3 in DNA: TGCGCCAGCATACAGGTCCTGAACACCGGGGAGCTGTTTTTT. This encodes CASIQVLNTGELFF. J is TRBJ2-2 and V is TRBV10-2; TRBD1 might be the D (5 bases). Germline CDR1 is WSHSY and CDR2 is SAAADI. V dropped 7 bases and J dropped 1 base, with 10 bases sitting between them. The CDR3 consists of 14 residues.

The chain recombines TRBV11-3 with TRBJ2-1; weak D call: TRBD2 (5 bases). Trimming cost V 5 bases and J 4 bases, with 12 bases left between them. CDR1 and CDR2 (germline): SGHNT, YENEEA. The CDR3 consists of 14 residues. CDR3 DNA sequence: TGTGCCAGCAGCAGTGATCCGGGATACAATGAGCAGTTCTTC. It encodes CASSSDPGYNEQFF.

CDR3 nucleotide sequence: TGTGCCAGCAGCGGGTGGGCAACTCTAACTCAAGAGACCCAGTACTTC. As protein: CASSGWATLTQETQYF. The V call is TRBV7-9, the J call TRBJ2-5; D unclear. Trimming stripped 5 bases from V and 2 bases from J, with 18 bases between. From germline, CDR1 is SEHNR and CDR2 FQNEAQ (reference sequence). This CDR3 has 16 amino acids. Filled out from reference TRBV7-9 and TRBJ2-5, the complete variable domain reads DTGVSQNPRHKITKRGQNVTFRCDPISEHNRLYWYRQTLGQGPEFLTYFQNEAQLEKSRLLSDRFSAERPKGSFSTLEIQRTEQGDSAMYLCASSGWATLTQETQYFGPGTRLLVL.

The V and J genes are TRBV7-6 and TRBJ2-3; 14 nucleotides line up with TRBD2. Germline CDR1 is SGHVS and CDR2 is FNYEAQ. The CDR3 contains 18 residues. V lost 5 bases and J lost 2; bases outside the gene matches: 9. In DNA form, the CDR3 reads TGTGCCAGCAGCCCCGGACTAGCGGGGGGAAGACCCACAGATACGCAGTATTTT. This codes for CASSPGLAGGRPTDTQYF.

This chain joins TRBV14 and TRBJ2-3; TRBD1 or TRBD2 may be the D gene (5 bases each). Germline CDR1 SGHDN, CDR2 FVKESK. The CDR3 spans 15 residues. V lost 4 bases and J lost 2, with 13 bases in between. The chain's CDR3 is CASSPPGRITDTQYF. CDR3 nucleotide sequence: TGTGCCAGCAGCCCTCCGGGACGGATCACAGATACGCAGTATTTT.

This sequence joins TRBV7-9 and TRBJ1-1; D uncertain. This CDR3 has 14 amino acids. The V end was cut by 1 base, the J end by 1 base, with 7 bases between. Germline assignment: CDR1 SEHNR and CDR2 FQNEAQ (reference sequence). Written as DNA, the CDR3 is TGTGCCAGCAGCTTAGGAGGAAGGAACACTGAAGCTTTCTTT. It yields the protein CASSLGGRNTEAFF.

This chain uses TRBV7-9 with TRBJ2-3; TRBD1 agrees at 8 bases. Germline trimming cut 2 bases from V and 6 bases from J; bases unmatched to any gene: 7. The CDR3 runs 15 residues. Germline V gene sequence: CDR1 SEHNR, CDR2 FQNEAQ (reference sequence). CDR3 in DNA: TGTGCCAGCAGCTTATCAGGGGGCAAGGGGGATACGCAGTATTTT. It is translated as CASSLSGGKGDTQYF.

The V and J genes are TRBV19 and TRBJ2-3, with 12 bases identical to TRBD2. With 5 bases clipped from V and 0 bases from J, the junction kept 9 bases outside the gene matches. The CDR3 has 18 residues. Germline assignment: CDR1 LNHDA and CDR2 SQIVND (reference sequence). The CDR3 DNA reads as TGTGCCAGTAGTCCTGGACTAGCGGGGATATCTAGCACAGATACGCAGTATTTT. This translates into CASSPGLAGISSTDTQYF.

The rearrangement links TRBV6-6 to TRBJ1-5, with 7 bases matching TRBD1. V lost 5 bases, J lost 11 bases, and 12 bases stayed unmatched. This CDR3 spans 14 amino acids. CDR1 is MNHNY, CDR2 SVGAGI, per germline (reference sequence). For the CDR3, the DNA is TGTGCCAGCAGTCACCCTTGGGACGGACAGGCCCAGCATTTT. Translating it yields CASSHPWDGQAQHF.